This T cell receptor beta chain derives from a study of T cells in Graves' hyperthyroidism and ophthalmopathy. Overall study findings and caveats: Most clonotypes expanded in thyroid above 0.001 were likewise present in blood.

Between the trimmed V and J ends, which lost 6 bases and 2 bases, there was a span of 14 bases. The germline V gene encodes CDR1 MNHEY and CDR2 SVGEGT. The CDR3 has 15 amino acids. The source material, RNA transcripts, was used to amplify TCR beta CDR3 regions. The HTBI set primed first-round TCR CDR3 RT-PCR. One entry per CDR3 protein results from TCRdb running MiXCR on the multiplex PCR reads. The table has 300,000 or so distinct CDR3 sequences, around 20% seen once; the top ten hold over 40%. About this clonotype: What it binds is not known.

This chain connects TRBV6-2 or TRBV6-3 to TRBJ2-1; possible D gene TRBD1, 6 bases. The clonotype originates from a woman between 45 and 60 years old with Graves' hyperthyroidism. Material for sequencing was blood. CDR3 in DNA: TGTGCCAGCAGAGGACAGCCACTTACCTACAATGAGCAGTTCTTC. This sequence encodes CASRGQPLTYNEQFF.